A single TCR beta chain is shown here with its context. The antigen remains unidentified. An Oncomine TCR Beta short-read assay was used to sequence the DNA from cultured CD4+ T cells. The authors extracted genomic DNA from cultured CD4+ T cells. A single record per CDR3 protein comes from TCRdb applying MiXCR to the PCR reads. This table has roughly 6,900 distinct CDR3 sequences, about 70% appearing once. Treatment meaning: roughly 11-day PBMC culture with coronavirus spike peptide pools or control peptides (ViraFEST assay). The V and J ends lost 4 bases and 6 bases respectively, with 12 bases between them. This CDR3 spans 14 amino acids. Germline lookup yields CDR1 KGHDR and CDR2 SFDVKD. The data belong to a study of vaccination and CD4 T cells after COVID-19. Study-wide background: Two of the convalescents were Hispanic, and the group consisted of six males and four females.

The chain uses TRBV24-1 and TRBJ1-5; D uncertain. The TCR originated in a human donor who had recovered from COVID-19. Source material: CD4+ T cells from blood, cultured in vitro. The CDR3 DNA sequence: TGTGCCACCAGTGACACGGGAAAAAGTCAGCCCCAGCATTTT. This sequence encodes CATSDTGKSQPQHF.